This TCR beta chain was sequenced during a study of T cell repertoires in ileal Crohn's disease. General study findings and limits: Active smokers at surgery had more clonal expansions than non-smokers.

The trim removed 2 bases at V and 4 bases at J, leaving 5 bases unmatched. The CDR3 is 13 amino acids. Germline values: CDR1 SQVTM, CDR2 ANQGSEA. A word on this clone: What it binds is unknown.

Assay used: immunoSEQ multiplex PCR; TCRdb lists only in-frame clones, some missing. This table holds about 4,700 clones, around 80% found once. The sample comprised ileal tissue. The rearrangement joins TRBV29-1 to TRBJ2-7, with TRBD1 matching 7 bases. This clonotype originated in an adult with Crohn's disease. The CDR3 is CSVEKGARYEQYF. The CDR3 DNA follows: TGCAGCGTTGAAAAGGGGGCGCGGTACGAGCAGTACTTC.